This passage covers 24 T cell receptor beta chains from one sample sequenced in a study of T-cell reconstitution after alpha-beta-depleted transplantation in children (TCRdb year 2016). Libraries were built with PCR. Instrument on record: Illumina HiSeq 2500. Molecular barcoding was employed in the preparation of TCR libraries, with unique molecular identifiers being used to normalize TCRbeta repertoire quantification. The public reads were reanalyzed by TCRdb: fastp trimming at Q25, MiXCR alignment, in-frame beta chains only. Under each unique CDR3 protein, matching rows form one entry showing the most common genes and DNA. The sample table lists roughly 52,000 distinct CDR3 sequences, under 6.5% of them with a count of one. The ten largest account for over 25% of the sample. This sample's time point label indicates: day 60 (about 2 months) after transplantation. The intended sense of this specimen's treatment or condition label: allogeneic hematopoietic cell transplantation with graft depleted of TCRalphabeta T cells and CD19 B cells.

The sequences come from PBMCs, mostly from graft donor cells, collected 60 days after TCRalphabeta/CD19-depleted stem cell transplant. These receptors were collected from a female patient between 2 and 15 years old who had a stem cell transplant for aplastic anemia, so the T cells may come from the graft donor.

This clonotype was seen at least ten times. The rearrangement links TRBV11-2 to TRBJ2-7, with 16 bases identical to TRBD2. Losses at the gene ends were 5 bases for V and 2 bases for J; bases not matched to a gene: 15. The CDR3 is 20 amino acids. From germline, CDR1 is SGHAT and CDR2 FQNNGV. The CDR3 here is CASSPIPGLAGGLIPYEQYF. The CDR3 DNA is TGTGCCAGCAGCCCAATCCCGGGACTAGCGGGGGGGCTCATACCCTACGAGCAGTACTTC.

This clonotype was found many times. The rearrangement joins TRBV15 to TRBJ2-1; no clear D gene. Looked up from germline, CDR1 is LNHNV and CDR2 is YYDKDF (reference sequence). V was cut by 5 bases and J by 8 bases, with 10 bases left in between. The CDR3 runs 12 residues. CDR3 in amino acids: CATSGLRHEQFF. The DNA of the CDR3 is TGTGCCACCAGCGGCCTGAGGCATGAGCAGTTCTTC. Full variable domain (remainder filled in from reference TRBV15 and TRBJ2-1): DAMVIQNPRYQVTQFGKPVTLSCSQTLNHNVMYWYQQKSSQAPKLLFHYYDKDFNNEADTPDNFQSRRPNTSFCFLDIRSPGLGDTAMYLCATSGLRHEQFFGPGTRLTVL.

This clonotype was observed a handful of times. This rearrangement joins TRBV18 to TRBJ1-1; D gene ambiguous. This CDR3 has 14 residues. The V and J ends lost 1 base and 4 bases respectively, with 10 bases between them. Per the germline V gene, CDR1 is KGHSH and CDR2 is LQKENI. CDR3 coding DNA: TGTGCCAGCTCACCACTAGACGAGCGCACTGAAGCTTTCTTT. Its translation is CASSPLDERTEAFF.

This clonotype appeared many times. The gene calls are TRBV12-3 or TRBV12-4 and TRBJ2-7; 7 positions match TRBD2. The CDR3 loop spans 17 amino acids. V dropped 2 bases and J dropped 5; count of bases not matched to a gene: 15. CDR3 DNA: TGTGCCAGCAGTTTATTGCGGTCGGGGAGGGCGCTGGACGAGCAGTACTTC. Amino acid sequence: CASSLLRSGRALDEQYF.

This clonotype came up a few times. The gene calls are TRBV7-3 and TRBJ2-1; TRBD2 aligns across 7 bases. With V trimmed by 3 bases and J by 7 bases, 9 bases remained unmatched. The CDR3 extends over 15 amino acids. Germline V lookup: CDR1 SGHTA, CDR2 FQGTGA. The CDR3 nucleotides read TGTGCCAGCAGCTTTTGGGCGGGGGAATATAATGAGCAGTTCTTC. This encodes CASSFWAGEYNEQFF.

This clonotype has a count of ten or more. The chain employs TRBV5-1 and TRBJ2-3; TRBD2 aligns across 11 bases. V gave up 2 bases and J gave up 6 bases; unmatched junction bases: 8. Germline CDR1 is SGHRS and CDR2 is YFSETQ. This CDR3 region has 16 residues. CDR3 region: CASSFSASGGSDTQYF. The CDR3 bases are TGCGCCAGCAGCTTCAGCGCTAGCGGGGGGTCGGATACGCAGTATTTT.

This clonotype was recorded many times. CDR3 loop: CAISGTHSGSRDEQFF. CDR3 bases: TGTGCCATCAGCGGGACTCATAGCGGGAGTAGGGATGAGCAGTTCTTC. The chain couples TRBV10-3 to TRBJ2-1; 9 positions match TRBD2. Losses at the gene ends were 6 bases for V and 8 bases for J; bases not matched to a gene: 14. The CDR3 spans 16 residues. Germline loops: CDR1 ENHRY, CDR2 SYGVKD.

In its sample, this clonotype was seen many times. CDR3 nucleotides: TGCGCCAGCAGCGTCCAAGAGACCCAGTACTTC. Protein product: CASSVQETQYF. The genes are TRBV5-1 and TRBJ2-5; D is unclear. The germline V and J ends were trimmed by 4 bases and 1 base, with 2 bases remaining between them. This CDR3 region has 11 residues. The germline V gene encodes CDR1 SGHRS and CDR2 YFSETQ.

This clonotype was recorded at least ten times. The chain carries TRBV5-1 and TRBJ2-5; no firm D call. The CDR3 is 13 residues long. Germline assignment: CDR1 SGHRS and CDR2 YFSETQ. Trimming shortened V by 4 bases and J by 5 bases, and 12 bases separated the two germline ends. In DNA form, the CDR3 reads TGCGCCAGCAGCGAGAATATATGGGAGACCCAGTACTTC. Protein sequence: CASSENIWETQYF.

In its sample, this clonotype was seen many times. The genes are TRBV7-9 and TRBJ2-7, with D maybe TRBD1 (5 bases). In germline, CDR1 is SEHNR, CDR2 FQNEAQ (reference sequence). The CDR3 has 16 amino acids. The V and J ends lost 0 bases and 6 bases respectively, with 18 bases between them. The DNA of the CDR3 is TGTGCCAGCAGCTTAGCGACCAGGGTCGCCCCGGGCGAGCAGTACTTC. As protein: CASSLATRVAPGEQYF.

This clonotype was seen many times. The V gene is TRBV20-1, the J gene TRBJ2-6; no firm D call. V was cut by 1 base and J by 2 bases, with 9 bases left in between. CDR1 and CDR2 from the germline V gene are DFQATT and SNEGSKA (reference sequence). The CDR3 runs to 15 residues. The CDR3: CSARAGGAGANVLTF. The CDR3 coding sequence is TGCAGTGCTAGAGCAGGTGGGGCTGGGGCCAACGTCCTGACTTTC.

There are many counts of this clonotype. The rearrangement joins TRBV7-8 to TRBJ2-6; 7 nucleotides align to TRBD1. V was pared by 5 bases and J by 0 bases, with 7 bases of the junction left unmatched. The CDR3 runs to 17 residues. Per germline, CDR1 SGHVS and CDR2 FQNEAQ. The CDR3 region is CASSGQAPLSGANVLTF. The CDR3 DNA reads as TGTGCCAGCAGCGGACAGGCTCCCCTCTCTGGGGCCAACGTCCTGACTTTC.

The sample holds many counts of this clonotype. This sequence joins TRBV4-2 and TRBJ2-7; D may be TRBD1 or TRBD2 (5 bases each). The germline CDR1 and CDR2 sequences are LGHNA and YNFKEQ. The V end lost 0 bases, the J end lost 3 bases, and 9 bases lay between the germline ends. The CDR3 has 14 amino acids. The CDR3 spells CASSQDRGVYEQYF. The CDR3 coding sequence is TGTGCCAGCAGCCAAGATCGAGGGGTCTACGAGCAGTACTTC.

This clonotype occurred many times. The chain uses TRBV7-9 and TRBJ2-7; D gene uncertain. CDR1 and CDR2 from the germline V gene are SEHNR and FQNEAQ (reference sequence). The CDR3 sequence is 13 residues long. Trimming cost V 2 bases and J 3 bases, with 8 bases left between them. The CDR3 DNA follows: TGTGCCAGCAGCTTAATCCCTAGCTACGAGCAGTACTTC. It codes for CASSLIPSYEQYF.

This clonotype has ten or more counts. The V call is TRBV29-1, the J call TRBJ2-7, with D perhaps TRBD2 (6 bases). The CDR3 is 13 residues long. V gave up 4 bases and J gave up 2 bases, with 12 bases separating them. Germline V gives CDR1 SQVTM, CDR2 ANQGSEA. The CDR3 spells CSVVFSGPYEQYF. The CDR3 DNA is TGCAGCGTTGTGTTTAGCGGTCCCTACGAGCAGTACTTC.

In regard to this clonotype: In this CDR3 the conserved last residue, phenylalanine or tryptophan, is missing, so a read error is likely. The DNA is left out, because the CDR3 cannot be placed on it with certainty; the CDR3 is given as TCRdb lists it. This chain joins TRBV12-3 or TRBV12-4 and TRBJ2-1. The CDR3 is 14 amino acids in total, end residues counted. CDR3 loop: CASSLARGTDTQYS.

This clonotype was counted between two and nine times. The V and J genes are TRBV28 and TRBJ2-1; 7 bases agree with TRBD1. This CDR3 is built from 16 residues. Trimming at V came to 6 bases and at J to 4 bases, leaving 12 bases not matched to a gene. CDR1 MDHEN and CDR2 SYDVKM come from the germline V gene. In DNA, the CDR3 is TGTGCCAGCAGGCTTAATCTACAGGGGTGGTACAATGAGCAGTTCTTC. It translates to CASRLNLQGWYNEQFF.

The rearrangement joins TRBV5-6 to TRBJ2-5, with no clear D. Germline-derived CDR1 and CDR2 are SGHDT and YYEEEE. The V end was cut by 1 base, the J end by 5 bases, with 6 bases between. The CDR3 consists of 12 residues. Written as DNA, the CDR3 is TGTGCCAGCAGCTTGCCCGGGGAGACCCAGTACTTC. Its translation is CASSLPGETQYF.

The genes are TRBV7-9 and TRBJ2-3; D is uncertain. Trimming removed 2 bases at V and 5 bases at J, with 8 bases between. The germline gives CDR1 SEHNR, CDR2 FQNEAQ (reference sequence). This CDR3 has 13 residues. CDR3 sequence reads: CASSLPPRDTQYF. For the CDR3, the DNA is TGTGCCAGCAGCTTACCCCCCCGAGATACGCAGTATTTT.

This clonotype was observed many times. The V call is TRBV4-1, the J call TRBJ2-1; D ambiguous. Trimming removed 5 bases at V and 0 bases at J, with 11 bases between. CDR1 is MGHRA, CDR2 YSYEKL, per germline. CDR3 size: 15 residues. CDR3 bases: TGCGCCAGCAGCTCCACCGGTAGCTCCTACAATGAGCAGTTCTTC. Its protein is CASSSTGSSYNEQFF.

The chain links TRBV20-1 to TRBJ2-2; TRBD1 is a possible D gene (5 bases). Germline CDR1 reads DFQATT; CDR2 reads SNEGSKA (reference sequence). This CDR3 has 14 amino acids. Trimming cost V 2 bases and J 5 bases, with 12 bases left between them. This chain's CDR3 is CSARRQGGTGELFF. In DNA, the CDR3 is TGCAGTGCTAGAAGGCAGGGTGGGACCGGGGAGCTGTTTTTT.

This clonotype appeared many times. This rearrangement joins TRBV6-5 to TRBJ2-3; no clear D gene. CDR3 length equals 15 residues. Germline V gives CDR1 MNHEY, CDR2 SVGAGI. The germline V and J ends were trimmed by 0 bases and 2 bases, with 9 bases remaining between them. The CDR3 bases are TGTGCCAGCAGTTACTCACCGGTTCACACAGATACGCAGTATTTT. Amino acids: CASSYSPVHTDTQYF.

Ten or more counts support this clonotype. This chain connects TRBV5-1 to TRBJ2-3; 9 bases agree with TRBD2. Germline trimming cut 4 bases from V and 5 bases from J; bases unmatched to any gene: 5. This CDR3 region has 14 residues. The germline gives CDR1 SGHRS, CDR2 YFSETQ. CDR3 protein: CASSAGGDGDTQYF. CDR3 DNA: TGCGCCAGCAGCGCGGGGGGGGACGGAGATACGCAGTATTTT.

This clonotype was seen many times. This chain joins TRBV7-3 and TRBJ2-1, with D possibly TRBD1 on 6 matching bases. Between the trimmed V and J ends, which lost 4 bases and 10 bases, there was a span of 14 bases. The germline CDR1 and CDR2 sequences are SGHTA and FQGTGA. The CDR3 covers 13 residues. CDR3 DNA sequence: TGTGCCAGCAGCTCTCCGGGACAACTAGAGCAGTTCTTC. Protein sequence: CASSSPGQLEQFF.